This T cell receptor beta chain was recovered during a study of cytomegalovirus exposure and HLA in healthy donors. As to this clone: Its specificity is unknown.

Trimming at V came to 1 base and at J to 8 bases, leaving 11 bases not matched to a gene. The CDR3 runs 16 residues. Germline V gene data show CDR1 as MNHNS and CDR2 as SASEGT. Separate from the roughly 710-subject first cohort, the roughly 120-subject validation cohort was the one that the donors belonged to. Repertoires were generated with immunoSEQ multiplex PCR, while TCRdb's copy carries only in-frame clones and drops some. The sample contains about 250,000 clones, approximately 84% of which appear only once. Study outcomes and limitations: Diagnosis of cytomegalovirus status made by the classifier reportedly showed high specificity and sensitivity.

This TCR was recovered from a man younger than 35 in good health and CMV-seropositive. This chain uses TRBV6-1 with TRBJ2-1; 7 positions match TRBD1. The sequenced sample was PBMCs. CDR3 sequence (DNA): TGTGCCAGCAGTGAAGGACCCCCGACAGGGTCCCATGAGCAGTTCTTC. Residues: CASSEGPPTGSHEQFF.